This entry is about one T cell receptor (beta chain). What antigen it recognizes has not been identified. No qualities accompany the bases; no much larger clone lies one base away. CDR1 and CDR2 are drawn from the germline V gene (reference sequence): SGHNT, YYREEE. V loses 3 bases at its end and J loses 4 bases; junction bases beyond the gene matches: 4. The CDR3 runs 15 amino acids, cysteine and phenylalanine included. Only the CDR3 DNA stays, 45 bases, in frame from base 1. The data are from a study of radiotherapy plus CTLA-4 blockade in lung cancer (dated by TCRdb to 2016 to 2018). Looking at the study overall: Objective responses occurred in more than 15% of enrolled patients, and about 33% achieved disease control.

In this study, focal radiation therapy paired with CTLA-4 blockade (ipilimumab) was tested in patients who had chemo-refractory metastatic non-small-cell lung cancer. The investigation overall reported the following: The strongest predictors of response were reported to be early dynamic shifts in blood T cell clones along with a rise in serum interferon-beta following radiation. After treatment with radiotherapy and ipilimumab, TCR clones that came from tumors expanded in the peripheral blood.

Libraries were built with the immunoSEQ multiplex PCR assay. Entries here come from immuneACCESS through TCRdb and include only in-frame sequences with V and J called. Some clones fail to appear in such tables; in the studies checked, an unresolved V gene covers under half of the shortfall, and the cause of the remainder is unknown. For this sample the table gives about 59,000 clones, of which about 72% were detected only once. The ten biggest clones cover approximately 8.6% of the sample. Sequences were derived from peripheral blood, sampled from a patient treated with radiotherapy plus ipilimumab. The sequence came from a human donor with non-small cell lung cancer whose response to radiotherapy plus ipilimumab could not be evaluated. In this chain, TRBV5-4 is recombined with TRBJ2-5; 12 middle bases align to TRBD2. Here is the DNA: TGTGCCAGCAGCTACGCGGGACTAGCGGGAGAGACCCAGTACTTC. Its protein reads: CASSYAGLAGETQYF.